Each of the 12 T cell receptor beta chains below was sequenced from the same sample in a study of vaccination and CD4 T cells after COVID-19. This sample's time point: late sampling 161 to 241 days after vaccination in a few convalescent patients. TCRdb reprocessed the PCR reads via MiXCR and lists one record per CDR3 protein. Among some 29,000 distinct CDR3 sequences listed, 45% to 65% were seen once. Material: CD4+ T cells from blood, obtained about 7 months after SARS-CoV-2 vaccination. The receptors were sampled from a human donor who had recovered from COVID-19.

This clonotype appeared a few times. The V and J genes are TRBV30 and TRBJ2-3; D not resolved. This CDR3 region has 12 residues. The ends were cut back, 3 bases at V and 4 bases at J, with 8 bases in the middle. Germline-derived CDR1 and CDR2 are GTSNPN and SVGIG (reference sequence). The CDR3 sequence is CAWRTLADTQYF. CDR3 DNA: TGTGCCTGGAGAACCCTAGCAGATACGCAGTATTTT. Combining the CDR3 with reference TRBV30 and TRBJ2-3 gives the whole variable domain SQTIHQWPATLVQPVGSPLSLECTVEGTSNPNLYWYRQAAGRGLQLLFYSVGIGQISSEVPQNLSASRPQDRQFILSSKKLLLSDSGFYLCAWRTLADTQYFGPGTRLTVL.

This clonotype was seen more than once but under ten times. CDR3 DNA: TGTGCCAGCCGGGTCGCAGATACGCAGTATTTT. Its protein is CASRVADTQYF. This chain uses TRBV27 with TRBJ2-3; D ambiguous. This CDR3 region has 11 residues. The germline V and J ends were trimmed by 8 bases and 4 bases, with 7 bases remaining between them. Germline V gene data show CDR1 as MNHEY and CDR2 as SMNVEV (reference sequence).

This sequence joins TRBV10-2 and TRBJ1-6; TRBD1 matches at 9 bases. This CDR3 spans 15 amino acids. The V gene's germline CDR1 is WSHSY and CDR2 SAAADI. V trimming: 5 bases; J trimming: 8 bases; junction bases outside the gene matches: 7. The CDR3 nucleotides read TGCGCCAGCAGTCGGGGACAGGGAGGAGATTCACCCCTCCACTTT. It yields the protein CASSRGQGGDSPLHF.

This clonotype occurred once. J is TRBJ2-1 and V is TRBV28, with 11 nucleotides matching TRBD2. The germline V gene encodes CDR1 MDHEN and CDR2 SYDVKM. The length of the CDR3 is 16 residues. V shed 1 base, J shed 15 bases, and the junction held 14 bases outside the gene matches. The CDR3 nucleotides are TGTGCCAGCAGTTTATCTAGTAGCGGGAGGGCCTTTCGTCCGTTCTTC. Translation gives CASSLSSSGRAFRPFF. Supplemented by reference TRBV28 and TRBJ2-1, the full variable domain reads DVKVTQSSRYLVKRTGEKVFLECVQDMDHENMFWYRQDPGLGLRLIYFSYDVKMKEKGDIPEGYSVSREKKERFSLILESASTNQTSMYLCASSLSSSGRAFRPFFGPGTRLTVL.

The chain combines TRBV28 with TRBJ2-2; the match to TRBD2 covers 7 bases. The CDR3 has 15 residues. Losses at the gene ends were 5 bases for V and 6 bases for J; bases not matched to a gene: 9. Germline V lookup: CDR1 MDHEN, CDR2 SYDVKM. The CDR3 DNA is TGTGCCAGCAGTCGGGGCGGGAGTACGGCCGGGGAGCTGTTTTTT. Protein product: CASSRGGSTAGELFF.

This clonotype is medium-sized by share. This chain joins TRBV27 and TRBJ1-2, with 9 bases aligning to TRBD1. V lost 6 bases, J lost 6 bases, and 8 bases stayed unmatched. Germline V CDR1 and CDR2: MNHEY, SMNVEV (reference sequence). CDR3 length equals 14 residues. CDR3 protein: CASRTGQGGDGYTF. The DNA of the CDR3 is TGTGCCAGCAGGACGGGACAGGGTGGTGATGGCTACACCTTC.

The chain recombines TRBV7-8 with TRBJ2-7; D uncertain. The germline V gene encodes CDR1 SGHVS and CDR2 FQNEAQ. This CDR3 region has 14 residues. The V and J ends lost 1 base and 2 bases respectively, with 9 bases between them. For the CDR3, the DNA is TGTGCCAGCAGCTTAGAAGTCGTAGCCTACGAGCAGTACTTC. Translating gives CASSLEVVAYEQYF.

The rearrangement links TRBV7-9 to TRBJ2-6, with D unclear. Germline V lookup: CDR1 SEHNR, CDR2 FQNEAQ (reference sequence). The CDR3 has 15 amino acids. V lost 8 bases and J 2 bases, leaving 13 bases between the germline ends. The CDR3 DNA sequence: TGTGCCAGCCACGCACTTCGGACTGGGGCCAACGTCCTGACTTTC. Translation gives CASHALRTGANVLTF.

The chain joins TRBV20-1 to TRBJ2-6; unclear D gene. This CDR3 has 15 residues. Looked up from germline, CDR1 is DFQATT and CDR2 is SNEGSKA (reference sequence). Trimming left V 2 bases short and J 0 bases short, with 8 bases between. DNA of the CDR3: TGCAGTGCTAGACCCGGGTACTCTGGGGCCAACGTCCTGACTTTC. It yields the protein CSARPGYSGANVLTF.

This clonotype was observed a few times. This sequence joins TRBV11-3 and TRBJ2-3; D not resolved. CDR3 length: 14 residues. V lost 1 base and J 0 bases, leaving 5 bases between the germline ends. Per germline, CDR1 SGHNT and CDR2 YENEEA. CDR3 sequence: CASSLGASTDTQYF. In nucleotides, the CDR3 is TGTGCCAGCAGCTTAGGGGCCAGCACAGATACGCAGTATTTT.

This chain uses TRBV28 with TRBJ2-1; 8 bases align to TRBD2. This CDR3 contains 15 residues. Germline V gives CDR1 MDHEN, CDR2 SYDVKM. Trimming removed 3 bases from V and 5 bases from J; junction bases left unmatched: 6. Here the CDR3 reads CASSFRGGLNNEQFF. CDR3 coding DNA: TGTGCCAGCAGTTTCCGGGGGGGGCTGAACAATGAGCAGTTCTTC.

The CDR3, as DNA: TGCAGTGCTAGAGATCAGCGGGATTACGAGCAGTACTTC. Residues: CSARDQRDYEQYF. The chain is built from TRBV20-1 and TRBJ2-7; 7 bases align to TRBD2. Germline V CDR1 and CDR2: DFQATT, SNEGSKA (reference sequence). The CDR3 runs 13 residues. J gave up 4 bases and V 0 bases, and 3 bases lay outside the gene matches.